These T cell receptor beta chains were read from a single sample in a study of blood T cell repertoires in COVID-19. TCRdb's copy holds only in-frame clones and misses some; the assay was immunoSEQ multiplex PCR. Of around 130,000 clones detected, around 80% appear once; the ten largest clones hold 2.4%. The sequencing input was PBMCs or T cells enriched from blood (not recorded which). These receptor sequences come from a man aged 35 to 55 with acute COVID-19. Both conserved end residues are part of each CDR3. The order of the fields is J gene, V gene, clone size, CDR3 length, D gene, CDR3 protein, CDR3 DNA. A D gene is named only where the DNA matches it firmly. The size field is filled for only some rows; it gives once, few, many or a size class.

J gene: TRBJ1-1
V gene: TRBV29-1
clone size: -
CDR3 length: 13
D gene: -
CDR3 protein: CSVKPGYITEAFF
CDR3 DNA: TGCAGCGTGAAACCGGGGTATATCACTGAAGCTTTCTTT

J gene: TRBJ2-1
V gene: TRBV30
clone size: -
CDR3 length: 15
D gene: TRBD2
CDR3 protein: CAWSVLAGGPNEQFF
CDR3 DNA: TGTGCCTGGAGTGTACTAGCGGGGGGGCCAAATGAGCAGTTCTTC

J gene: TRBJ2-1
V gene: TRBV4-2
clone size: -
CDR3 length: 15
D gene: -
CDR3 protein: CASSYSQTLYNEQFF
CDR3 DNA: TGTGCCAGCAGCTACAGCCAGACCTTGTACAATGAGCAGTTCTTC

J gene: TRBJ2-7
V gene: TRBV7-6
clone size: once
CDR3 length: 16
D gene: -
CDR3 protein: CASSPGTGLDSYEQYF
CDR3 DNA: TGTGCCAGCAGCCCAGGAACGGGACTCGACTCCTACGAGCAGTACTTC

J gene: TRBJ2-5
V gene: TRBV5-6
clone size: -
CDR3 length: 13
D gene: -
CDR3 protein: CASSFGQEETQYF
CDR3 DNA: TGTGCCAGCAGCTTTGGGCAGGAAGAGACCCAGTACTTC

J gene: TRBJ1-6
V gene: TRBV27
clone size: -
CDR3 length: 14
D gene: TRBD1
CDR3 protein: CASSPRGMSSPLHF
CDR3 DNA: TGTGCCAGCAGTCCCAGGGGGATGAGTTCACCCCTCCACTTT

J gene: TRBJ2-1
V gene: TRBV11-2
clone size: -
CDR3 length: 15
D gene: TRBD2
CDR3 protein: CASSLWAGGQNEQFF
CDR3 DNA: TGTGCCAGCAGCTTATGGGCGGGAGGGCAAAATGAGCAGTTCTTC

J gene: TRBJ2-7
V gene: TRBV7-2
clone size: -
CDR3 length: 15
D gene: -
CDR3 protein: CASSLEGGVGDEQYF
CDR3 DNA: TGTGCCAGCAGCTTAGAAGGCGGGGTGGGGGACGAGCAGTACTTC

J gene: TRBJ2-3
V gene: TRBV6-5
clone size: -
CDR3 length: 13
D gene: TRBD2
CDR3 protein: CASTLAGTDTQYF
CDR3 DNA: TGTGCCAGCACCTTAGCGGGGACAGATACGCAGTATTTT

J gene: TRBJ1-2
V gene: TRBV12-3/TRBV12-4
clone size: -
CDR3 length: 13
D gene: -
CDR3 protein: CASSFEGERGYTF
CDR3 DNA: TGTGCCAGCAGTTTTGAAGGGGAACGTGGCTACACCTTC

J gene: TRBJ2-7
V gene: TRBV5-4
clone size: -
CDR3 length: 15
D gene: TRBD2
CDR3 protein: CASSLRTSGGVEQYF
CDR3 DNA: TGTGCCAGCAGCCTGCGGACTAGCGGGGGTGTCGAGCAGTACTTC

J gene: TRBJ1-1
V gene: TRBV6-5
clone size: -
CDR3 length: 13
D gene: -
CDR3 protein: CASSYVQYTEAFF
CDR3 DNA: TGTGCCAGCAGTTACGTACAGTACACTGAAGCTTTCTTT

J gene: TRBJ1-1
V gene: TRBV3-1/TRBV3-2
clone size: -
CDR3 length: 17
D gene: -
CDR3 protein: CASSQDGLPTQNTEAFF
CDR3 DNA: TGTGCCAGCAGCCAAGATGGACTGCCTACCCAAAACACTGAAGCTTTCTTT

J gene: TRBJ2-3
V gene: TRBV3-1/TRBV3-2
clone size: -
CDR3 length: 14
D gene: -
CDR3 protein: CASSLGLASDTQYF
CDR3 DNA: TGTGCCAGCAGCCTGGGACTGGCCTCAGATACGCAGTATTTT

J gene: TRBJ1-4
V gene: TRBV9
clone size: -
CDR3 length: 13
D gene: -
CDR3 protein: CASSADGSGKLFF
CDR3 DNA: TGTGCCAGCAGCGCCGACGGATCCGGGAAACTGTTTTTT

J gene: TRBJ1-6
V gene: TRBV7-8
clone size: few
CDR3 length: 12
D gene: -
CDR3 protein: CASSAQASPLHF
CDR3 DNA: TGTGCCAGCAGTGCCCAGGCTTCACCCCTCCACTTT

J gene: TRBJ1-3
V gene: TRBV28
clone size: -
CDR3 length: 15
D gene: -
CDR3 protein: CASSSLRGPGNTIYF
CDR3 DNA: TGTGCCAGCAGTTCCCTCAGGGGACCTGGAAACACCATATATTTT

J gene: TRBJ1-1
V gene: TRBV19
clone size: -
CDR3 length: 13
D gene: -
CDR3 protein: CATSIQGYTEAFF
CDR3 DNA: TGTGCCACCTCGATACAGGGTTACACTGAAGCTTTCTTT

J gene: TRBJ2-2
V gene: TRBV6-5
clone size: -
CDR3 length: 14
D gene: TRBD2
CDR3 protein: CASKGGVDTGELFF
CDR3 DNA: TGTGCCAGCAAGGGAGGGGTAGACACCGGGGAGCTGTTTTTT

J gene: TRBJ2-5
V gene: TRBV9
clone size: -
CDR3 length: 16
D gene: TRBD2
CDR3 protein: CASSVATSGGQETQYF
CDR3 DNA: TGTGCCAGCAGCGTAGCGACTAGCGGGGGACAAGAGACCCAGTACTTC

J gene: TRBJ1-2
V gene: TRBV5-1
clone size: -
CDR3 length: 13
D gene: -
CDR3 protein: CASSTQGSDGYTF
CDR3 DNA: TGCGCCAGCAGCACCCAGGGGTCTGATGGCTACACCTTC

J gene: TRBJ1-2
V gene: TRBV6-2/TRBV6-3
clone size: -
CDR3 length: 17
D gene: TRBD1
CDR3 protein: CASSTRQGDCTNYGYTF
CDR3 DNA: TGTGCCAGCAGTACGCGACAGGGAGACTGTACTAACTATGGCTACACCTTC

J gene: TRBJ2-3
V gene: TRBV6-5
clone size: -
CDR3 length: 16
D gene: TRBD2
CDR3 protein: CASSYGVAGGSDTQYF
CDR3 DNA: TGTGCCAGCAGTTACGGGGTAGCGGGGGGGTCCGATACGCAGTATTTT

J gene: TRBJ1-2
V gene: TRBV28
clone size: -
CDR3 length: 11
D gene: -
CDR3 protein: CASSFQGGYTF
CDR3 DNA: TGTGCCAGCAGTTTTCAGGGAGGCTACACCTTC

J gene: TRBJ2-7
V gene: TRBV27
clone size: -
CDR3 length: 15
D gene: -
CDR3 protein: CASSPTEAQGYEQYF
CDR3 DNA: TGTGCCAGCAGTCCCACAGAAGCGCAGGGCTACGAGCAGTACTTC

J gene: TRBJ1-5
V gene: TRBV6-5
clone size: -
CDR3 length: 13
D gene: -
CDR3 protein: CASLGGGNQPQHF
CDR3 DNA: TGTGCCAGCTTAGGGGGGGGCAATCAGCCCCAGCATTTT

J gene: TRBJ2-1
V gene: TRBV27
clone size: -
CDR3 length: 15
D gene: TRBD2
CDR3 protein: CASSASGTSGAEQFF
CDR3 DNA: TGTGCCAGCAGTGCATCCGGGACTAGCGGGGCTGAGCAGTTCTTC

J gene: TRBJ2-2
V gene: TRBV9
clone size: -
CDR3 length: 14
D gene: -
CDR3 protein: CASRRSGNTGELFF
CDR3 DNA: TGTGCCAGCCGGCGGAGCGGAAACACCGGGGAGCTGTTTTTT

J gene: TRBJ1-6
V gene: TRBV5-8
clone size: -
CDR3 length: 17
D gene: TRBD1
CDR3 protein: CASSRQTGNGYNSPLHF
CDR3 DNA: TGTGCCAGCAGCCGCCAGACAGGGAACGGCTATAATTCACCCCTCCACTTT

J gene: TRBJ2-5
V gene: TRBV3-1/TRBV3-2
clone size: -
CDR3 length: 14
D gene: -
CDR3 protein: CASSQPLEIETQYF
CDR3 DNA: TGTGCCAGCAGCCAACCATTGGAGATAGAGACCCAGTACTTC

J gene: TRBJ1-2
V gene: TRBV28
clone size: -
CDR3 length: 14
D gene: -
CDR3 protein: CASSPPQGAYGYTF
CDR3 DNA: TGTGCCAGCAGTCCCCCACAGGGAGCCTATGGCTACACCTTC

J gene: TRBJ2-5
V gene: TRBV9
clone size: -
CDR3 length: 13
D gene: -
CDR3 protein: CASSVDGQETQYF
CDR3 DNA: TGTGCCAGCAGCGTAGACGGCCAAGAGACCCAGTACTTC

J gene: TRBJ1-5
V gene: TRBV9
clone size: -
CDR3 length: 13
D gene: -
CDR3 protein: CASSVGTEQPQHF
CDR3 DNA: TGTGCCAGCAGCGTAGGAACAGAGCAGCCCCAGCATTTT

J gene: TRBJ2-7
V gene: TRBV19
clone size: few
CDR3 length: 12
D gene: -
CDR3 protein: CASSGSLGRQYF
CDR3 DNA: TGTGCCAGTAGTGGCTCGTTGGGCCGCCAGTACTTC